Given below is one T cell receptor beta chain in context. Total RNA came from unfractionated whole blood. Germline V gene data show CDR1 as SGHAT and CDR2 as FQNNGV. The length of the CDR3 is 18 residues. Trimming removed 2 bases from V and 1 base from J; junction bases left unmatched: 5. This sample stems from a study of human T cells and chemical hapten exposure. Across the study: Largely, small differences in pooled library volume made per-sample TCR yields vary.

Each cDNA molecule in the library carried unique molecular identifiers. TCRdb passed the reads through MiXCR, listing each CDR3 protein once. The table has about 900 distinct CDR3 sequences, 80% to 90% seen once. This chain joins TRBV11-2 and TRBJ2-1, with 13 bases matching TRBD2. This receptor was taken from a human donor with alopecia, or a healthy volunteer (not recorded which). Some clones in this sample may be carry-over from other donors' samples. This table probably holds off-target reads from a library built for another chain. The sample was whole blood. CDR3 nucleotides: TGTGCCAGCAGCTTACGCCGGACTAGCGGGGGATCCTACAATGAGCAGTTCTTC. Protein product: CASSLRRTSGGSYNEQFF.